This T cell receptor (beta chain) came from a study of CD8+ T cells in alopecia areata. Investigators isolated RNA and reverse transcribed it into cDNA to act as the sequencing template. Measured with immunoSEQ multiplex PCR; TCRdb has only the in-frame clones, and not every one. The sample holds about 120,000 clones; around 56% are singletons and the top ten take roughly 0.5%. Study-level points and caveats: In scalp, tofacitinib significantly decreased clonality and expanded CD8+ clones among the top 100.

Germline V CDR1 and CDR2: SQVTM, ANQGSEA. The germline V and J ends were trimmed by 0 bases and 2 bases, with 7 bases remaining between them. The CDR3 length is 13 residues. Treatment specified: oral pan-JAK inhibitor, 5-10 mg twice daily. Obtained from alopecia areata patients were lesional scalp punch biopsies along with peripheral blood. Concerning this clone itself: The antigen is undetermined. The same CDR3 arises from other DNA sequences in this sample as well.

The input for sequencing was CD4+ T cells sorted from blood, taken at week 4, from a patient treated with tofacitinib. The origin of this receptor is a human donor with alopecia areata. The chain carries TRBV29-1 and TRBJ1-2; possible D gene TRBD1, 5 bases. In DNA, the CDR3 is TGCAGCGTTGAAGAGGGGCGGAACTATGGCTACACCTTC. This encodes CSVEEGRNYGYTF. The whole variable domain, filled in from reference TRBV29-1 and TRBJ1-2, reads SAVISQKPSRDICQRGTSLTIQCQVDSQVTMMFWYRQQPGQSLTLIATANQGSEATYESGFVIDKFPISRPNLTFSTLTVSNMSPEDSSIYLCSVEEGRNYGYTFGSGTRLTVV.